Listed below are T cell receptor beta chains from one sample, sequenced in a study of neurological immune-mediated disorders. TCRdb re-derived calls from the 5' RACE reads in MiXCR, one entry per CDR3 protein. The data contain 20,000 to 30,000 distinct CDR3 sequences, over 10% of them seen just once; the ten biggest clones take up approximately 16%. The sequencing sample was made of PBMCs. The source is a woman aged 40 to 50 with HTLV-1-associated myelopathy (HAM/TSP). The CDR3 runs from the conserved cysteine through the conserved F or W.

TRBV29-1	TRBJ1-2	CSAQTAGQNYGYTF
TRBV6-5	TRBJ1-2	CASSFGLRTYPYGYTF
TRBV5-1	TRBJ1-1	CASSFYICSALRGAPTEAFF
TRBV20-1	TRBJ2-5	CSARASGQQETQYF
TRBV2	TRBJ2-1	CASHEYGEQFF
TRBV5-1	TRBJ2-5	CASSESAGGKTQYF
TRBV15	TRBJ2-3	CATSSPNRDPTGADTQYF
TRBV5-1	TRBJ1-2	CASSGAITGQGYGYTF
TRBV2	TRBJ1-1	CASETRGQVNTEAFF
TRBV5-1	TRBJ2-5	CASSRSGGQYQETQYF
TRBV20-1	TRBJ2-3	CSGESGGTDTQYF
TRBV12-3/TRBV12-4	TRBJ2-5	CASSPGGLGTQYF
TRBV5-1	TRBJ1-1	CASSSYSGAMNTEAFF
TRBV29-1	TRBJ2-6	CSVEGSSGANVLTF
TRBV6-1	TRBJ2-3	CATESGGAADTQYF
TRBV7-6	TRBJ2-1	CASSPTNREQFF
TRBV12-3/TRBV12-4	TRBJ1-5	CASSYRQLNQPQHF
TRBV18	TRBJ1-3	CASSLLETGGNTIYF
TRBV6-6	TRBJ2-5	CAGAGDEETQYF
TRBV3-1	TRBJ2-6	CASSPGRFPVGRGGVAGANVLTF
TRBV9	TRBJ2-2	CASIDENTGELFF
TRBV20-1	TRBJ2-7	CSAKTGTSGIEQYF
TRBV15	TRBJ1-5	CATSRKGERQPQHF
TRBV7-8	TRBJ2-7	CASSLARDRASYEQYF
TRBV28	TRBJ2-2	CASSPGGDTGELFF
TRBV12-3/TRBV12-4	TRBJ2-5	CASSLGQAKDETQYF
TRBV6-5	TRBJ1-3	CASSKRTGGSGNTIYF
TRBV28	TRBJ1-5	CASSLKIQPQHF
TRBV5-6	TRBJ2-5	CASSLAVHSYQETQYF
TRBV20-1	TRBJ2-3	CSAGGPGLGTDTQYF
TRBV4-1	TRBJ1-1	CASSQAPGLGLQAFF
TRBV5-1	TRBJ2-7	CASRNTGAYEQYF
TRBV3-1	TRBJ1-1	CASSQAGVGGAFF
TRBV7-2	TRBJ2-1	CASSFSAGAEYHEQFF
TRBV18	TRBJ2-7	CASSPSTTGYEQYF
TRBV18	TRBJ1-4	CASSPTLQDSNEKLFF
TRBV5-1	TRBJ1-1	CASSAGRGVNTEAFF